These T cell receptor beta chains were read from a single sample in a study of beta chain features in type 1 diabetes. Here immunoSEQ multiplex PCR was the method, and the copy in TCRdb shows in-frame clones only, minus some. The data show a few hundred thousand clones, approximately 11% seen once. The sample taken for sequencing was naive CD4+ T cells from blood. The receptors stem from a man aged 25-45 years with type 1 diabetes. Each CDR3 is given with its conserved first and last residue. A D gene is named only where the DNA matches it firmly. The size of a clone is reported for some rows only, either as once, few or many, or as a class for expanded clones.

D	V	size	J	DNA	CDR3
NA	TRBV30	NA	TRBJ1-4	TGTGCCTGGTCCTACAGGGCGGGGGATGAAAAACTGTTTTTT	CAWSYRAGDEKLFF
TRBD2	TRBV5-1	NA	TRBJ2-1	TGCGCCAGCAGCTTGGTGGCTAGCGGGACGTACAATGAGCAGTTCTTC	CASSLVASGTYNEQFF
NA	TRBV7-2	few	TRBJ1-1	TGTGCCAGCAGCTTAGTCGGTAACACTGAAGCTTTCTTT	CASSLVGNTEAFF
NA	TRBV5-4	NA	TRBJ1-1	TGTGCCAGCAGCTCCGGACAGCTCATGAACACTGAAGCTTTCTTT	CASSSGQLMNTEAFF
TRBD1	TRBV2	few	TRBJ1-1	TGTGCCAGCAGGCTACAGGGGTCCACTGAAGCTTTCTTT	CASRLQGSTEAFF
NA	TRBV6-5	few	TRBJ1-1	TGTGCCAGCAGCCTCGGTTGGAGCACTGAAGCTTTCTTT	CASSLGWSTEAFF
NA	TRBV5-4	few	TRBJ1-5	TGTGCCAGCAGCCCAGGGGTCAATCAGCCCCAGCATTTT	CASSPGVNQPQHF
TRBD1	TRBV28	few	TRBJ1-2	TGTGCCAGCAGCGCCGGACAGGGGAACTATGGCTACACCTTC	CASSAGQGNYGYTF
TRBD2	TRBV5-5	NA	TRBJ2-3	TGTGCCAGCAGCTTTAACGGGGGGGCAGATACGCAGTATTTT	CASSFNGGADTQYF
NA	TRBV30	NA	TRBJ2-6	TGTGCCTGGAGACCAGGGGCTTGGGCCAACGTCCTGACTTTC	CAWRPGAWANVLTF
NA	TRBV5-1	NA	TRBJ1-1	TGCGCCAGCAGCTTCTCGGGGGGCACTGAAGCTTTCTTT	CASSFSGGTEAFF
TRBD2	TRBV18	few	TRBJ2-3	TGTGCCAGCTCACCGACTAGCGGGGGCCTTCGGGTGACGCAGTATTTT	CASSPTSGGLRVTQYF
NA	TRBV9	NA	TRBJ2-7	TGTGCCAGCAGCGTACCTTCCTACGAGCAGTACTTC	CASSVPSYEQYF
NA	TRBV9	NA	TRBJ1-1	TGTGCCAGCAGCGTAGACAGGAACACTGAAGCTTTCTTT	CASSVDRNTEAFF
NA	TRBV7-2	NA	TRBJ1-2	TGTGCCAGCAGCTTAGTTCAGGGCGATGGCTACACCTTC	CASSLVQGDGYTF
NA	TRBV5-8	NA	TRBJ1-4	TGTGCCAGCAGCTTGCGCGTAGAACTGTTTTTT	CASSLRVELFF
TRBD1	TRBV29-1	NA	TRBJ1-1	TGCAGCGTGTACAGGGGAGGCACTGAAGCTTTCTTT	CSVYRGGTEAFF
TRBD2	TRBV5-6	few	TRBJ2-7	TGTGCCAGCAGCCCCCGCGGGGGCTCCTACGAGCAGTACTTC	CASSPRGGSYEQYF
NA	TRBV11-2	NA	TRBJ2-7	TGTGCCAGCAGCCCTCCCCGGGGGAGCTCCTACGAGCAGTACTTC	CASSPPRGSSYEQYF
NA	TRBV7-3	NA	TRBJ1-1	TGTGCCAGCAGCTTAGGACAGAACACTGAAGCTTTCTTT	CASSLGQNTEAFF
TRBD1	TRBV9	NA	TRBJ1-2	TGTGCCAGCAGCGTAGTCCCAGGGGGCGACTATGGCTACACCTTC	CASSVVPGGDYGYTF
NA	TRBV7-9	few	TRBJ2-3	TGTGCCAGCAGCGGGGGGGCGCAGGTCACAGATACGCAGTATTTT	CASSGGAQVTDTQYF
TRBD1	TRBV5-5	NA	TRBJ1-1	TGTGCCAGCCGAAAGGGACAGTCGAACACTGAAGCTTTCTTT	CASRKGQSNTEAFF
NA	TRBV6-6	NA	TRBJ1-5	TGTGCCAGCAGTTCCCGCGTAGATCGGCCCCAGCATTTT	CASSSRVDRPQHF
TRBD1	TRBV18	NA	TRBJ1-2	TGTGCCAGCTCACTGTGGCAGGGGGATAGCTATGGCTACACCTTC	CASSLWQGDSYGYTF
TRBD1	TRBV15	few	TRBJ2-5	TGTGCCACCAGCAGAGATAGGACAGGAGAGACCCAGTACTTC	CATSRDRTGETQYF
NA	TRBV5-1	NA	TRBJ2-2	TGCGCCAGCAGTCCTACGATGAACACCGGGGAGCTGTTTTTT	CASSPTMNTGELFF
NA	TRBV5-1	NA	TRBJ1-2	TGCGCCAGCAGCTTTTTTTCGGGGAGTGGCTACACCTTC	CASSFFSGSGYTF
NA	TRBV7-9	NA	TRBJ1-1	TGTGCCAGCGCTCGGGGGGGGGACACTGAAGCTTTCTTT	CASARGGDTEAFF
TRBD1	TRBV30	few	TRBJ2-2	TGTGCCTGGAGTTTACAGGGGGCGTTCGGGGAGCTGTTTTTT	CAWSLQGAFGELFF
NA	TRBV30	few	TRBJ1-1	TGTGCCTGGAGTTCTTACGGGGGTTACACTGAAGCTTTCTTT	CAWSSYGGYTEAFF
NA	TRBV2	NA	TRBJ1-1	TGTGCCAGCAGTGAAGGGCCTACGGGTGCGGACACTGAAGCTTTCTTT	CASSEGPTGADTEAFF
NA	TRBV6-6	few	TRBJ2-7	TGTGCCAGCAGGCCTCCCACAGCCGAGCAGTACTTC	CASRPPTAEQYF
NA	TRBV29-1	NA	TRBJ1-1	TGCAGCGTTAGGGAGGGGAACACTGAAGCTTTCTTT	CSVREGNTEAFF
NA	TRBV11-2	NA	TRBJ2-1	TGTGCCAGCAGCCCCGTTAGGGGGTTGTACAATGAGCAGTTCTTC	CASSPVRGLYNEQFF
NA	TRBV4-3	few	TRBJ1-4	TGCGCCAGCAGCCAAGCGCTCGTGTCCCTACCATTTAATGAAAAACTGTTTTTT	CASSQALVSLPFNEKLFF
NA	TRBV18	few	TRBJ2-7	TGTGCCAGCTCACCCGGGGGAAGCTACGAGCAGTACTTC	CASSPGGSYEQYF
NA	TRBV7-3	NA	TRBJ2-5	TGTGCCAGCAGCTTAGACAACCAAGAGACCCAGTACTTC	CASSLDNQETQYF
NA	TRBV10-3	NA	TRBJ2-1	TGTGCCATCAGTGCCAATGGTCGGGGGGCGTGGGATGAGCAGTTCTTC	CAISANGRGAWDEQFF
NA	TRBV4-3	once	TRBJ1-6	TGCGCCAGCAGCCAAGGAGAGGGTCACGATTCACCCCTCCACTTT	CASSQGEGHDSPLHF
TRBD2	TRBV11-2	NA	TRBJ2-1	TGTGCCAGCAGCAAGGGACTAGCGGGGATTGAGCAGTTCTTC	CASSKGLAGIEQFF
NA	TRBV6-6	NA	TRBJ1-1	TGTGCCAGCAGTTACAAAGGGGACACTGAAGCTTTCTTT	CASSYKGDTEAFF
NA	TRBV4-1	NA	TRBJ2-5	TGCGCCAGCAGCCCAGGCCTGGGTGCGGGCCAGTACTTC	CASSPGLGAGQYF
TRBD1	TRBV7-2	few	TRBJ2-7	TGTGCCAGCAGTTACGACAGGGTTGGGACCTACGAGCAGTACTTC	CASSYDRVGTYEQYF
TRBD2	TRBV4-3	few	TRBJ2-3	TGCGCCAGCAGCCAAGAGGTGTCTAGCGGAGCGGCTAACACAGATACGCAGTATTTT	CASSQEVSSGAANTDTQYF
NA	TRBV7-9	NA	TRBJ2-7	TGTGCCAGCAGCTTGGAGGGGGCGGTAGGCTCCTACGAGCAGTACTTC	CASSLEGAVGSYEQYF
TRBD2	TRBV10-3	NA	TRBJ2-1	TGTGCCATCAGTGACCTCGGGGCGGGGGATGACAATGAGCAGTTCTTC	CAISDLGAGDDNEQFF
TRBD2	TRBV5-1	few	TRBJ2-4	TGCGCCAGCAGGTCGACTAGCGGGGGGAACATTCAGTACTTC	CASRSTSGGNIQYF
NA	TRBV7-2	NA	TRBJ1-2	TGTGCCAGCAGCTTAAGAGTGGGCCGGGGCTACACCTTC	CASSLRVGRGYTF
TRBD1	TRBV30	NA	TRBJ1-5	TGTGCCTGGAGTGAGGGGACAGGGCCCCAGCATTTT	CAWSEGTGPQHF
TRBD1	TRBV4-1	few	TRBJ2-7	TGCGCCAGCAGCAAGGGGACAGGGGGCTACGAGCAGTACTTC	CASSKGTGGYEQYF
TRBD1	TRBV2	few	TRBJ1-2	TGTGCCAGCAGTGACCCCCGGACAGGGGCACGGGGCTACACCTTC	CASSDPRTGARGYTF
TRBD1	TRBV7-2	NA	TRBJ2-7	TGTGCCAGCAGCCCTGCAGGGACAGGGATTCCCTACGAGCAGTACTTC	CASSPAGTGIPYEQYF
NA	TRBV28	NA	TRBJ1-6	TGTGCCGGCCGGGGGGGTAATTCACCCCTCCACTTT	CAGRGGNSPLHF
NA	TRBV7-6	NA	TRBJ2-7	TGTGCCAGCAGCCCAATGGTTCTTACCGGGTACGAGCAGTACTTC	CASSPMVLTGYEQYF